The subject of this entry is one TCR beta chain. Its antigen is still unknown. Base qualities are missing; no much larger clone stands one base away. In total, about 650 healthy bone marrow donors made up the cohort. At the time of sampling, every cohort member was nominally healthy, though immune exposures that went unrecorded were likely present. The donor was CMV seronegative and belonged to the group of several hundred seronegative cohort members. Every donor gave a peripheral blood sample, and the peripheral blood mononuclear cells from that sample were used for TCR beta sequencing. Genomic DNA was extracted from the blood cell samples with the Qiagen DNeasy Blood Extraction Kit. This sample stems from a study of cytomegalovirus exposure and HLA in healthy donors (dated 2017 in TCRdb). For context, the study as a whole: An earlier analysis of under 600 of the donors reported 276 Gb of sequence data and more than 90 million unique TCR beta sequences from roughly 200 million T cells. Approximately 330 gigabases of sequencing data and around 90 million unique TCR sequences made up an early release that covered fewer than 650 HLA-typed donors. Among the roughly 370 genotyped donors, around 81% belonged to the genetic ancestry cluster associated with self-reported Caucasian donors. The study was designed to test whether signatures of past pathogen exposure could be identified by cataloging public T cell receptors. Using immunosequencing, the study profiled T cell repertoires from fewer than 850 subjects and related those repertoires to cytomegalovirus serostatus. Besides the first cohort of around 670 subjects, a separate validation cohort made up of 95 to 150 different subjects was used. The study combined high-throughput TCR immunosequencing, statistical association of individual TCRs with disease status, and machine learning to predict cytomegalovirus infection status. A later analysis re-analyzed previously published TCR beta repertoires from roughly 690 donors and added high-resolution HLA genotyping to study TCR occurrence patterns. The later analysis used no new phenotypic data to find candidate immune exposures, relying instead on TCR beta sequences and their occurrence across donors. An earlier analysis of 587 of the donors used high-throughput TCR beta sequencing to judge whether each TCR beta V gene segment behaved as functional or pseudogenic. Donor age, sex, ethnicity and CMV serostatus were compiled together with the repertoire data. A later genetic analysis used genome-wide SNP genotypes for about 60% of the roughly 700 donors, treating that subset as a discovery cohort. All discovery cohort repertoires had been generated using a single sequencing platform. Class I and class II HLA loci were covered by the typing at four-digit resolution. Typing coverage differed by locus: A, B, C, DRB1 and DQB1 were typed in about 620-630 donors, DQA1 in approximately 520, DPA1 in 600 to 610, and DPB1 in 472. Because of strong linkage in the cohort, a handful of DR-DQ haplotypes were treated as single units for association and clustering. Among several hundred genotyped donors of the cohort, an average of approximately 200,000 unique TCR beta nucleotide sequences was sequenced per donor, of which about 19% were non-productive.

Results and caveats for the whole study, not just this receptor: The only immune exposure information available for the cohort was CMV serostatus. A further reported finding was that TCR beta sequences accurately predicted the HLA-A and HLA-B alleles for most subjects in the first cohort. The authors suggested that the approach could potentially be generalized to other disease states and immunological phenotypes. According to a later analysis, TCR association rates differed among HLA loci, with DRB1 alleles showing the most associated TCRs and HLA-C alleles showing the fewest. The study listed 150 to 200 TCR beta chains as associated with cytomegalovirus. Three of the identified cytomegalovirus-associated TCR beta chains were confirmed in vitro to be specific for cytomegalovirus antigens. Cytomegalovirus status was reported to be diagnosed by the classifier with high specificity and sensitivity in both the original and validation cohorts. The presence/absence analyses assumed that sequencing depth was roughly uniform across donors, and that assumption may not be true. The cohort was sequenced for TCR beta chains only, and without alpha or paired-chain data the features that could be detected were limited. A cluster of highly shared sequence variants was judged likely to represent a technical artifact of the sequencing pipeline. In an earlier analysis of some 640 of the donors, most TCR beta V segments were observed in productive rearrangements about 87% or about 30% of the time, broadly matching IMGT annotations. Because counts were too low, seventeen rarely observed V segments, including chromosome 9 orphons, were left out of the earlier analysis of 500 to 750 of the donors. At a false discovery rate of 0.05, a later analysis linked under 20,000 TCR beta sequences to specific HLA alleles. Because some donors lacked HLA typing at each locus, the association tests relied only on the typed subset. V-gene and J-gene trimming of TCR beta chains was associated with a missense DCLRE1C variant in a later genetic analysis, and the association was replicated in an independent cohort. Correlated functional status among segregating V segments might reflect linkage disequilibrium, but an unknown experimental factor could not be ruled out. A later analysis reported that several top co-occurrence clusters appeared linked to parvovirus B19, influenza, CMV and Epstein-Barr virus. In a later analysis, HLA-associated TCR beta chains were found to be more clonally expanded and to have lower generation probabilities than equally common non-associated chains. Most TCR sequences were seen in very few donors, while some public TCRs were found in many individuals. When HLA alleles, especially DR and DQ, strongly co-occurred, TCR associations were difficult to assign to individual alleles. In a later genetic analysis, fewer N-insertions in productive TCRs were reported among donors in an Asian-associated ancestry cluster than the 666-donor mean. According to a later analysis, most CMV-associated TCR beta chains appeared to be HLA-restricted, and the HLA associations seemed to be driven largely by CMV exposure.

The library relied on the immunoSEQ multiplex PCR assay. A mixture of 60 forward primers for TCR Vbeta segments and 13 reverse primers for TCR Jbeta segments was used in the multiplex PCR. The CDR3 region of rearranged TCR beta genes was amplified from genomic DNA by a multiplex PCR assay. The Illumina HiSeq System was used to sequence the amplified TCR beta libraries as 87-base-pair reads. From the authors' description of their analysis: A later analysis counted tens of millions of unique TCR beta chains across the 500 to 850 repertoires, and 10 million to 12 million of these chains were shared by at least two donors. To remove PCR and sequencing errors, raw reads were error-corrected and collapsed into unique sequences using a nearest-neighbor algorithm that merged closely related sequences. To assign V, D and J gene segments, CDR3 sequences were aligned to IMGT reference sequences. For a sequence to be retained, at least a six-nucleotide match to both a V gene segment and a J gene segment was required. Rearrangements were classified as productive when the CDR3 lacked stop codons and remained in frame with V and J, and all other rearrangements were classified as non-productive. Following IMGT convention, CDR3 was defined as the stretch from the second conserved V-encoded cysteine up to the conserved J-encoded phenylalanine. The earlier analysis of about 610 of the donors excluded sequences that lacked an unambiguous match to a single V gene segment. An earlier analysis of several hundred of the donors called V segments functional above 56.7% productive rearrangements and segregating when the between-donor standard deviation exceeded 5%. A statistical classification framework was built for diagnosing cytomegalovirus status from the catalog of TCR beta chain sequences. In a later analysis, V and J genes were assigned by comparing TCR nucleotide sequences against IMGT/GENE-DB human TR gene sequences. The TCRdist pipeline was used in a later analysis to assign CDR3 sequences and most-parsimonious VDJ recombination scenarios. In a later analysis, each TCR beta chain was defined by its CDR3 amino acid sequence together with its V-gene family, and reads lacking a unique V-gene family were excluded. To address suspected cross-contamination and a sequencing artifact, a later analysis removed approximately 590 highly shared, low-generation-probability nucleotide sequences. In a later analysis, a clonal expansion index was calculated for each public chain from normalized within-repertoire ranks of inferred template counts. A later analysis computed generation probabilities with a VDJ recombination model fitted to out-of-frame rearrangements, and checked the results against IGoR. Hypergeometric tests were used in a later analysis to score TCR-TCR, TCR-HLA and TCR-CMV co-occurrence, with a repertoire-size bias correction applied to the TCR pairs. In a later analysis, false discovery rates were estimated by permuting HLA or CMV assignments 20 times. In a later analysis, co-occurring TCRs were grouped with DBSCAN, and TCRdist sequence similarity was added when clustering was performed within HLA-allele-positive subsets. Repertoires with fewer than 30,000 or more than 120,000 public chains were left out of co-occurrence clustering, as were four to six repertoires with anomalous nucleotide sharing. TCRdb's version of the immuneACCESS table is confined to in-frame rearrangements and falls short of the full clone set. An unresolved V gene accounts for under half of the shortfall where checked; the remainder is of unknown origin. V and J calls and clone size come straight from that table; D and trimming were deduced from the DNA. The sample has some 110,000 clones on record, almost 70% of them singletons. Roughly 3.2% of the sample goes to the ten largest clones.

The sample taken for sequencing was PBMCs. The sequence was collected from a man aged 30 to 45 in good health and CMV-seronegative.

The nucleotide sequence reads TGTGCCAGCAGCTGGCCGGGACAGGGGGAGTATGGCTACACCTTC. It specifies CASSWPGQGEYGYTF. Recombination joined TRBV5-6 with TRBJ1-2, with 11 bases matching TRBD1. V lost 3 bases and J lost 5 bases, and the count of bases not matched to a germline gene is 6. CDR1 and CDR2 (SGHDT, YYEEEE) derive from the germline V gene. The CDR3 numbers 15 residues from cysteine through phenylalanine. The only DNA kept is the CDR3, 45 bases in frame from the first base.